Listed below are T cell receptor beta chains from one sample, sequenced in a study of PD-1 blockade in classical Hodgkin lymphoma. The method was immunoSEQ multiplex PCR; TCRdb's version includes in-frame clones alone and lacks a portion of them. The sample contains roughly 13,000 clones, roughly four fifths of which appear only once. Sequenced here: CD4+ T cells from blood, sampled before the fourth cycle of nivolumab. These receptors were taken from a human donor with classical Hodgkin lymphoma. CDR3s include the opening cysteine and the closing phenylalanine or tryptophan. A D gene is named only where the DNA matches it firmly. Rows may omit the clone size; those that give it use once, few, many or a size class.

j_call: TRBJ2-7
clone_size: NA
v_call: TRBV9
d_call: NA
cdr3_aa: CASSVDTKSYEQYF
cdr3_nt: TGTGCCAGCAGCGTGGACACGAAATCCTACGAGCAGTACTTC

j_call: TRBJ2-7
clone_size: NA
v_call: TRBV12-5
d_call: NA
cdr3_aa: CASGLISNYEQYF
cdr3_nt: TGTGCTAGTGGTTTGATCTCCAACTACGAGCAGTACTTC

j_call: TRBJ2-2
clone_size: NA
v_call: TRBV19
d_call: TRBD1
cdr3_aa: CASKWGTGPNTGELFF
cdr3_nt: TGTGCCAGTAAGTGGGGGACAGGACCGAACACCGGGGAGCTGTTTTTT

j_call: TRBJ1-2
clone_size: NA
v_call: TRBV13
d_call: NA
cdr3_aa: CASSPSTGYYGYTF
cdr3_nt: TGTGCCAGCAGCCCATCGACAGGTTACTATGGCTACACCTTC

j_call: TRBJ1-2
clone_size: NA
v_call: TRBV30
d_call: NA
cdr3_aa: CAWRPGRGLDRSYGYTF
cdr3_nt: TGTGCCTGGAGACCGGGACGCGGGCTGGATCGGTCCTATGGCTACACCTTC

j_call: TRBJ2-3
clone_size: NA
v_call: TRBV9
d_call: NA
cdr3_aa: CASSEGVTDTQYF
cdr3_nt: TGTGCCAGCTCTGAAGGCGTCACAGATACGCAGTATTTT

j_call: TRBJ2-2
clone_size: NA
v_call: TRBV7-3
d_call: TRBD2
cdr3_aa: CASSLTSGLAGGRELFF
cdr3_nt: TGTGCCAGCAGCTTAACGTCGGGACTAGCGGGAGGCAGGGAGCTGTTTTTT

j_call: TRBJ2-1
clone_size: NA
v_call: TRBV2
d_call: TRBD2
cdr3_aa: CASSEDAGGREQFF
cdr3_nt: TGTGCCAGCAGTGAAGATGCGGGGGGGCGTGAGCAGTTCTTC

j_call: TRBJ2-1
clone_size: NA
v_call: TRBV7-2
d_call: TRBD2
cdr3_aa: CASSSQVASGSYNEQFF
cdr3_nt: TGTGCCAGCAGTTCCCAGGTGGCTAGCGGTTCCTACAATGAGCAGTTCTTC

j_call: TRBJ2-7
clone_size: NA
v_call: TRBV7-8
d_call: NA
cdr3_aa: CASSLVAVRHYEQYF
cdr3_nt: TGTGCCAGCAGCTTAGTAGCAGTTCGGCACTACGAGCAGTACTTC

j_call: TRBJ1-6
clone_size: NA
v_call: TRBV2
d_call: TRBD1
cdr3_aa: CASRGDRGNYNSPLHF
cdr3_nt: TGTGCCAGCAGAGGGGACAGGGGGAACTATAATTCACCCCTCCACTTT

j_call: TRBJ1-5
clone_size: once
v_call: TRBV28
d_call: NA
cdr3_aa: CASSLVQASNQPQHF
cdr3_nt: TGTGCCAGCAGTTTGGTCCAGGCTAGCAATCAGCCCCAGCATTTT

j_call: TRBJ2-2
clone_size: once
v_call: TRBV29-1
d_call: NA
cdr3_aa: CSVEKGSSTGELFF
cdr3_nt: TGCAGCGTTGAGAAGGGTTCGAGCACCGGGGAGCTGTTTTTT

j_call: TRBJ2-4
clone_size: NA
v_call: TRBV2
d_call: TRBD1
cdr3_aa: CASRGQEENIQYF
cdr3_nt: TGTGCCAGCAGAGGACAGGAAGAAAACATTCAGTACTTC

j_call: TRBJ2-1
clone_size: NA
v_call: TRBV5-4
d_call: NA
cdr3_aa: CASSLKDGYNEQFF
cdr3_nt: TGTGCCAGCAGCTTAAAGGACGGCTACAATGAGCAGTTCTTC

j_call: TRBJ2-1
clone_size: NA
v_call: TRBV11-3
d_call: TRBD2
cdr3_aa: CASSLDGSGTTYNEQFF
cdr3_nt: TGTGCCAGCAGCTTAGATGGTAGCGGGACAACCTACAATGAGCAGTTCTTC

j_call: TRBJ1-6
clone_size: NA
v_call: TRBV2
d_call: NA
cdr3_aa: CATGGSSYNSPLHF
cdr3_nt: TGTGCCACCGGAGGTTCGTCCTATAATTCACCCCTCCACTTT